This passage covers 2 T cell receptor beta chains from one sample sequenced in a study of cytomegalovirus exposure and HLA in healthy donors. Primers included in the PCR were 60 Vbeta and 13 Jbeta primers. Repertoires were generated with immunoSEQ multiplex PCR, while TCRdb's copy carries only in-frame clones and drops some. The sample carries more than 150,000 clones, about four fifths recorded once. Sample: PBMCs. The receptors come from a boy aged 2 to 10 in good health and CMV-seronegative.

Here the CDR3 DNA reads TGTGCCAGCAGTGCGCTAGCGGGAGTTACAAAACACAATGAGCAGTTCTTC. Translating it yields CASSALAGVTKHNEQFF. This rearrangement joins TRBV6-1 to TRBJ2-1, with 10 bases aligning to TRBD2. Per the germline V gene, CDR1 is MNHNS and CDR2 is SASEGT. The CDR3 runs to 17 residues. V shed 4 bases, J shed 5 bases, and the junction held 11 bases outside the gene matches.

CDR3 loop: CASSEGTSDGQETQYF. The CDR3 nucleotides read TGTGCCAGCAGTGAAGGAACTAGCGACGGCCAAGAGACCCAGTACTTC. The V gene is TRBV6-1, the J gene TRBJ2-5; TRBD2 agrees at 7 bases. This CDR3 has 16 amino acids. After removal of 1 base from V and 1 base from J, the junction contained 6 bases not matched to a gene. The germline V gene encodes CDR1 MNHNS and CDR2 SASEGT.